The clone carrying this T cell receptor beta chain came up a few times. The PCR made use of 60 Vbeta and 13 Jbeta primers. Measured with immunoSEQ multiplex PCR; TCRdb has only the in-frame clones, and not every one. This sample has fewer than 200,000 clones; about 77% occur once, and the top ten carry more than 2%. The CDR3 runs to 13 residues. V shed 6 bases and J shed 2 bases, with 10 bases lying between them. Germline assignment: CDR1 SEHNR and CDR2 FQNEAQ (reference sequence). This specimen belongs to a study of cytomegalovirus exposure and HLA in healthy donors. The sequence derives from a man in his 60s in good health and CMV-seronegative. Sequenced input: PBMCs. This rearrangement joins TRBV7-9 to TRBJ1-1; D uncertain. The CDR3 is CASRYRGNTEAFF. For the CDR3, the DNA is TGTGCCAGCAGATACCGGGGTAACACTGAAGCTTTCTTT. The full variable domain, its missing parts supplied by reference TRBV7-9 and TRBJ1-1, is DTGVSQNPRHKITKRGQNVTFRCDPISEHNRLYWYRQTLGQGPEFLTYFQNEAQLEKSRLLSDRFSAERPKGSFSTLEIQRTEQGDSAMYLCASRYRGNTEAFFGQGTRLTVV.